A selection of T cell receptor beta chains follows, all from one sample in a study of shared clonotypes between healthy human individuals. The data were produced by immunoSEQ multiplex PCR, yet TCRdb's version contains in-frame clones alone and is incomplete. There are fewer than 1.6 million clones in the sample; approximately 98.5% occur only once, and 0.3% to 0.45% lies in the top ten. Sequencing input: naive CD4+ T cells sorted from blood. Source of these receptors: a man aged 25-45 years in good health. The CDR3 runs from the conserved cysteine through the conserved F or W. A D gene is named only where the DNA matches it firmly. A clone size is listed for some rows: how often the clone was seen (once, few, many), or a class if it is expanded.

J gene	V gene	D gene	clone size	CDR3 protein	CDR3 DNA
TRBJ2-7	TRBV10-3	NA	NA	CAITGDPPPREQYF	TGTGCCATCACCGGGGACCCCCCTCCTCGCGAGCAGTACTTC
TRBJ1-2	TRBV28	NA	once	CASRTGRDGYTF	TGTGCCAGCAGAACAGGGAGGGATGGCTACACCTTC
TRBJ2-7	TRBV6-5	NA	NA	CASSYSTGLSYEQYF	TGTGCCAGCAGTTACTCTACAGGGCTCTCCTACGAGCAGTACTTC
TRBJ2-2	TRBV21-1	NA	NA	CASIAHSGTSGRVCTGELFF	TGTGCCAGCATCGCACACTCCGGGACTAGCGGGAGGGTTTGTACCGGGGAGCTGTTTTTT
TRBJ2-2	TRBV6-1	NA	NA	CASSEGSGLGNTGELFF	TGTGCCAGCAGCGAAGGATCCGGGCTGGGGAACACCGGGGAGCTGTTTTTT
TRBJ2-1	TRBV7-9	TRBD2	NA	CASSPSGGEYNEQFF	TGTGCCAGCAGCCCATCTGGGGGGGAATACAATGAGCAGTTCTTC
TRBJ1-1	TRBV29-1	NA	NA	CSVGGRTGFNTEAFF	TGCAGCGTTGGAGGGAGGACGGGCTTCAACACTGAAGCTTTCTTT
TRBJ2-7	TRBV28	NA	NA	CASKYRGTRSYEQYF	TGTGCCAGCAAGTATCGTGGAACGCGGAGCTACGAGCAGTACTTC
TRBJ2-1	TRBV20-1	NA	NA	CSARRTHEQFF	TGCAGTGCTAGGAGGACCCATGAGCAGTTCTTC
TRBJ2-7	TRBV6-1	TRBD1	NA	CASSASGQIYEQYF	TGTGCCAGCAGTGCCTCGGGACAGATCTACGAGCAGTACTTC
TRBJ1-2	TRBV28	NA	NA	CASSSPDRPQRGYTF	TGTGCCAGCAGTTCCCCCGACAGACCACAACGGGGCTACACCTTC
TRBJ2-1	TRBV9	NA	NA	CASSGSGTIFDEQFF	TGTGCCAGCAGCGGCTCCGGGACCATCTTCGATGAGCAGTTCTTC
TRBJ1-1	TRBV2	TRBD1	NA	CASSEAMGTGGEAFF	TGTGCCAGCAGTGAAGCGATGGGGACAGGGGGAGAAGCTTTCTTT
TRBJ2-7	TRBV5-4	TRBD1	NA	CASSLSRTGGNEQYF	TGTGCCAGCAGCTTGTCTAGGACAGGGGGCAACGAGCAGTACTTC
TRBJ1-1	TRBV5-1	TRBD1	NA	CASSFRDRVSEAFF	TGCGCCAGCAGCTTCCGGGACAGGGTATCTGAAGCTTTCTTT
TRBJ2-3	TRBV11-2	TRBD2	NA	CASSLTGGGDTQYF	TGTGCCAGCAGCCTCACGGGGGGTGGGGATACGCAGTATTTT
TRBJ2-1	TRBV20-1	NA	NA	CSAANNEQFF	TGCAGTGCCGCTAATAATGAGCAGTTCTTC
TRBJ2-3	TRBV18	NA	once	CASSPATGTDTQYF	TGTGCCAGCTCACCAGCGACAGGAACAGATACGCAGTATTTT
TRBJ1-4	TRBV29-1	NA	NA	CSVGVGSGHEKLFF	TGCAGCGTTGGGGTGGGGTCGGGTCATGAAAAACTGTTTTTT
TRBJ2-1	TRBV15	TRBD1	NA	CATSSPGQGYNEQFF	TGTGCCACCAGCAGTCCGGGACAGGGTTACAATGAGCAGTTCTTC
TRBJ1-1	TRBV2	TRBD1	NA	CASSEPGDRVRTEAFF	TGTGCCAGCAGTGAACCAGGTGACAGGGTTCGAACTGAAGCTTTCTTT
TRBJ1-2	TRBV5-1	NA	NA	CASSLGRGGSYGYTF	TGCGCCAGCAGCTTGGGGAGGGGTGGTAGCTATGGCTACACCTTC
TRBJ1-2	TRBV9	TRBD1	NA	CASTGGLNYGYTF	TGTGCCAGTACAGGGGGCCTTAACTATGGCTACACCTTC